The rows below give T cell receptor beta chains drawn from one sample of a study of shared clonotypes between healthy human individuals. The data were produced by immunoSEQ multiplex PCR, yet TCRdb's version contains in-frame clones alone and is incomplete. The table has about 1.1 million clones, around three quarters seen once. Sequenced input: memory CD4+ T cells from PBMCs. These receptors all stem from a man between 18 and 35 years old in good health. Some clones in this sample may be carry-over from other donors' samples. The CDR3 runs from the conserved cysteine through the conserved F or W. The D gene is left open where the match is weak.

>TRBD1|TRBV5-1|TRBJ1-3
CASSPGGTGTGNTIYF
>TRBD2|TRBV7-3|TRBJ2-1
CASSSSGRVSEQFF
>NA|TRBV4-2|TRBJ2-2
CASSNVAGELFF
>NA|TRBV29-1|TRBJ1-1
CSAVNVGVNTEAFF
>NA|TRBV2|TRBJ2-1
CASRRYEQFF
>NA|TRBV29-1|TRBJ2-5
CSASDPGETQYF
>NA|TRBV4-1|TRBJ1-1
CASSQLWANTEAFF
>TRBD1|TRBV5-1|TRBJ1-2
CASSLVQGAYYGYTF
>NA|TRBV19|TRBJ2-5
CASSLHTGSQETQYF
>TRBD2|TRBV6-6|TRBJ2-1
CASSQLAGGTNEQFF
>NA|TRBV28|TRBJ1-5
CASRWGRDQPQHF
>NA|TRBV11-2|TRBJ2-7
CASTSPGLTSYEQYF
>TRBD1|TRBV18|TRBJ1-1
CASSAVGGTGRNTEAFF
>NA|TRBV18|TRBJ1-4
CASSPVRDQEGANEKLFF
>NA|TRBV7-8|TRBJ2-2
CASSLGGYGTGELFF
>NA|TRBV7-3|TRBJ2-5
CASSLIGPGTVRETQYF
>NA|TRBV2|TRBJ1-2
CASSEEGSYSGYTF
>NA|TRBV6-6|TRBJ2-7
CASRTRTVYEQYF
>NA|TRBV5-1|TRBJ2-5
CASSSQGLQETQYF
>TRBD2|TRBV5-4|TRBJ2-3
CASSLHQAGSGDTQYF
>TRBD2|TRBV28|TRBJ2-2
CASSLMGLAGAGELFF
>TRBD2|TRBV18|TRBJ2-7
CASSPAGGGYEQYF
>NA|TRBV5-1|TRBJ1-2
CASSPNAGQRGYTF
>TRBD1|TRBV5-4|TRBJ2-2
CASSLLGTATGELFF